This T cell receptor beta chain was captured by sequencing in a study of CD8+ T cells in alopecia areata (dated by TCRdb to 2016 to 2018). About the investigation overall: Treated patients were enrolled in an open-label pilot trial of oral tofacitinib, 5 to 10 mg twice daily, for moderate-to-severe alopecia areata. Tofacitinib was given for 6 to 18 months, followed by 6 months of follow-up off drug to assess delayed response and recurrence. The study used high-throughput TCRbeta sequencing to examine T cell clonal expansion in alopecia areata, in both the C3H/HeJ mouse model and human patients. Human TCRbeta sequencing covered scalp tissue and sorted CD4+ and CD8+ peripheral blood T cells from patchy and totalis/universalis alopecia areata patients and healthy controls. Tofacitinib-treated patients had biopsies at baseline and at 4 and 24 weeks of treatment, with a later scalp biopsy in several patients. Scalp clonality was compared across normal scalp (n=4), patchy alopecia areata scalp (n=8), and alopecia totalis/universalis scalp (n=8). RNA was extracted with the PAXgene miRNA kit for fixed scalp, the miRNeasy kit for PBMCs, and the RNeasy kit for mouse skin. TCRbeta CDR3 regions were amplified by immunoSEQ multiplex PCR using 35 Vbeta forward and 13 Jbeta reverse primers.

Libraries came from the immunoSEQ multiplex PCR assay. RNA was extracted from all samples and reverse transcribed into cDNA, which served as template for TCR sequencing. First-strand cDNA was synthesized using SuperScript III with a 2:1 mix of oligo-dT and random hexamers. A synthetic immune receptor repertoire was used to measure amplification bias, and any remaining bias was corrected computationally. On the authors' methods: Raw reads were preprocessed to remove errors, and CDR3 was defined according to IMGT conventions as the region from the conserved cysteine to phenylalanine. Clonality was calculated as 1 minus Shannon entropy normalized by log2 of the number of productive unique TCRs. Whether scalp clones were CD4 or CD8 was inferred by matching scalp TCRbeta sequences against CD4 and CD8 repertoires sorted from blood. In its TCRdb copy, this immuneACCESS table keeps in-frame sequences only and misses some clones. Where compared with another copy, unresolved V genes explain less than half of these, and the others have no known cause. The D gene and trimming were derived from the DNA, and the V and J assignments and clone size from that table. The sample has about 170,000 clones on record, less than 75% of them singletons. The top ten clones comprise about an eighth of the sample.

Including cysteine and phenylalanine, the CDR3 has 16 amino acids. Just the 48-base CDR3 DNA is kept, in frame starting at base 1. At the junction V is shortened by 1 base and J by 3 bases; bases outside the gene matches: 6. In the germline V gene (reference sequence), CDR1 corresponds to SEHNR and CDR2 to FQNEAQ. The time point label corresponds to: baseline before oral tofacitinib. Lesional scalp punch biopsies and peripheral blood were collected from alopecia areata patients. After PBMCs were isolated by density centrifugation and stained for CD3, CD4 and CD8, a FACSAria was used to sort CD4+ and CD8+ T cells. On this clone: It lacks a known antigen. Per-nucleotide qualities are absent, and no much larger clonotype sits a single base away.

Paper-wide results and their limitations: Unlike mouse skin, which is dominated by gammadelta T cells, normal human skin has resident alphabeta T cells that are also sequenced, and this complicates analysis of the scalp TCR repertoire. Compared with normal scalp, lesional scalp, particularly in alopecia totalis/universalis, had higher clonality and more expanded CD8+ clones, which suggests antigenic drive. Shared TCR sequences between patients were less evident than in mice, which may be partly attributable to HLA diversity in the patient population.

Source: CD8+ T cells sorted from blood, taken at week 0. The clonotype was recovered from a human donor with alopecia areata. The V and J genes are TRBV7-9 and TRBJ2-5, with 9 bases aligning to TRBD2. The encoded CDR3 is CASSLVWSSGEETQYF. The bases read TGTGCCAGCAGCTTAGTGTGGTCTAGCGGGGAAGAGACCCAGTACTTC.